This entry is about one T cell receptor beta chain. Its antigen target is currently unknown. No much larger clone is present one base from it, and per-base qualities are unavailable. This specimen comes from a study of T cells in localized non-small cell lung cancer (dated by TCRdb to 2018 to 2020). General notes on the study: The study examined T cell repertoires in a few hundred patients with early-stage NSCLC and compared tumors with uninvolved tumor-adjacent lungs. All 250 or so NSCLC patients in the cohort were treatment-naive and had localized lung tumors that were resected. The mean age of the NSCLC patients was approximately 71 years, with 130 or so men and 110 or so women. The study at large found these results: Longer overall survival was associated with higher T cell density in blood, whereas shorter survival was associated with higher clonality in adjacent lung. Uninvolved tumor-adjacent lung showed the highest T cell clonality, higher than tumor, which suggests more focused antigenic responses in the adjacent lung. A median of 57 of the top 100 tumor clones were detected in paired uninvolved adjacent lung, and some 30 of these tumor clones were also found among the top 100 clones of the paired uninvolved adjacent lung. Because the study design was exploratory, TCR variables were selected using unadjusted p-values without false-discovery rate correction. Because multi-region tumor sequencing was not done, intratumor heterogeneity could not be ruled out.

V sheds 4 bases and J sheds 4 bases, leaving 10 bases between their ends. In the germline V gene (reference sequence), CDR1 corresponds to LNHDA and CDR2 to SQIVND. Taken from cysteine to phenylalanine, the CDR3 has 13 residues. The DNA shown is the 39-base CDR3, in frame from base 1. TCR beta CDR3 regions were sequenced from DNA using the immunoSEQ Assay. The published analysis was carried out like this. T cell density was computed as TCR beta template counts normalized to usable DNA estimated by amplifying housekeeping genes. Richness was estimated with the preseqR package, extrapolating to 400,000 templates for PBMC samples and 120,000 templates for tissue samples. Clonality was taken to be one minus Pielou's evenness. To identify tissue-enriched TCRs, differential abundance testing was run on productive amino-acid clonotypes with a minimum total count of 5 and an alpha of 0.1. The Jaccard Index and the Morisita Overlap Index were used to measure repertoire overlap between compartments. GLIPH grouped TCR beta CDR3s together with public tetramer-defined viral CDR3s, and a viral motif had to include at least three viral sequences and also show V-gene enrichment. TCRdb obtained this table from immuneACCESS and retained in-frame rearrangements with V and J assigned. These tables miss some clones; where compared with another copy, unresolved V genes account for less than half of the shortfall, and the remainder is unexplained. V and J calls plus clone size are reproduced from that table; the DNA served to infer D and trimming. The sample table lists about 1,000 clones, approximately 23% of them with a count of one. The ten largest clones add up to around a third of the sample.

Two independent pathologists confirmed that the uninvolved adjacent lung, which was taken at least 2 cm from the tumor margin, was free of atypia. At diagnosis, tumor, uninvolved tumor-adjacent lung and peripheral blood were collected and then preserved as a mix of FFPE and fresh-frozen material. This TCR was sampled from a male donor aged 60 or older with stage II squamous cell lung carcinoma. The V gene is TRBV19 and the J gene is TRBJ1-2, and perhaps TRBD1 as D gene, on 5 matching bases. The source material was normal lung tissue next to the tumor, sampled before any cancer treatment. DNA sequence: TGTGCCAGTAGTAAGGACAAGGGCTATGGCTACACCTTC. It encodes CASSKDKGYGYTF.